Following are 7 T cell receptor beta chains from one sample sequenced in a study of Graves' ophthalmopathy and Graves' hyperthyroidism (dated by TCRdb to 2016 to 2019). Sequencing was performed on an Illumina HiSeq 2000. For repertoire sequencing, the TCR beta CDR3 regions were amplified from RNA transcripts. The first round of RT-PCR was done with HTBI primers and the Qiagen OneStep RT-PCR kit, and was followed by a second round of multiplex PCR, then size selection and purification. Through fastp at Q25 and MiXCR, TCRdb rebuilt clones from the public reads, retaining in-frame beta chains. A single entry per CDR3 protein holds the most common genes and DNA from its merged rows. The sample includes hundreds of thousands of distinct CDR3 sequences, with roughly 41% observed a single time. The top ten hold 35% to 55% of the sample. Sequenced: peripheral blood. These receptors were collected from an adult man with Graves' ophthalmopathy.

This clonotype was recorded at least ten times. This chain joins TRBV29-1 and TRBJ1-1; 8 bases fit TRBD1. There are 16 residues in the CDR3. V dropped 0 bases and J dropped 3; count of bases not matched to a gene: 9. Germline V gene sequence: CDR1 SQVTM, CDR2 ANQGSEA. CDR3 in DNA: TGCAGCGTTGAAGATCAGCCAGGGGGCCAGGACACTGAAGCTTTCTTT. Residues: CSVEDQPGGQDTEAFF. Full variable domain (rest looked up from reference TRBV29-1 and TRBJ1-1): SAVISQKPSRDICQRGTSLTIQCQVDSQVTMMFWYRQQPGQSLTLIATANQGSEATYESGFVIDKFPISRPNLTFSTLTVSNMSPEDSSIYLCSVEDQPGGQDTEAFFGQGTRLTVV.

A note on this clonotype: At one boundary the junction diverges from the germline segment, which might be a read error. This chain links TRBV7-7 with TRBJ2-5; D ambiguous. Germline lookup yields CDR1 SSHAT and CDR2 FNYEAQ (reference sequence). There are 11 residues in the CDR3. DNA of the CDR3: TGTGCTAGCAGCCAGACGGGGACCCAGTACTTC. Protein sequence: CASSQTGTQYF.

The gene calls are TRBV11-3 and TRBJ2-5; D call uncertain. Trimming left V 1 base short and J 1 base short, with 10 bases between. Per the germline V gene, CDR1 is SGHNT and CDR2 is YENEEA. The CDR3 length is 15 residues. CDR3 amino acids: CASSLGAAIQETQYF. CDR3 nucleotide sequence: TGTGCCAGCAGCTTAGGGGCAGCTATCCAAGAGACCCAGTACTTC.

The count of this clonotype is one. This chain joins TRBV15 and TRBJ2-7; 8 positions agree with TRBD1. The junction had 12 bases not matched to a gene; V was cut back by 3 bases and J by 5 bases. CDR3 length: 16 residues. Germline CDR1 LNHNV, CDR2 YYDKDF (reference sequence). CDR3 DNA: TGTGCCACCAGCAGTTACTCCAGGGGGCGTTATAACGAGCAGTACTTC. Encoded protein: CATSSYSRGRYNEQYF.

This chain joins TRBV20-1 and TRBJ2-5, with TRBD2 matching over 9 bases. Germline lookup yields CDR1 DFQATT and CDR2 SNEGSKA (reference sequence). Trimming took 6 bases from V and 0 from J; bases not matched to a gene: 11. The CDR3 is made up of 16 amino acids. For the CDR3, the DNA is TGCAGTGCCCCGAGACTAGCGGATCCCAACCAAGAGACCCAGTACTTC. As protein: CSAPRLADPNQETQYF.

This clonotype was counted only a few times. V is TRBV4-3 and J is TRBJ2-7, with TRBD1 matching over 8 bases. The CDR3 contains 14 residues. Germline CDR1 reads LGHNA; CDR2 reads YSLEER. J lost 9 bases, V lost 1 base, and 8 bases had no gene match. CDR3 in amino acids: CASSQVGRGQPQYF. DNA for the CDR3: TGCGCCAGCAGCCAAGTGGGCAGGGGGCAGCCGCAGTACTTC.

This clonotype was counted a single time. The chain has TRBV7-9 and TRBJ1-1, with D unresolved. V shed 5 bases and J shed 2 bases, with 15 bases lying between them. Looked up from germline, CDR1 is SEHNR and CDR2 is FQNEAQ (reference sequence). This CDR3 region has 15 residues. The CDR3 sequence is CASSQPVGVNTEAFF. The CDR3 bases are TGTGCCAGCAGCCAGCCTGTGGGAGTAAACACTGAAGCTTTCTTT.